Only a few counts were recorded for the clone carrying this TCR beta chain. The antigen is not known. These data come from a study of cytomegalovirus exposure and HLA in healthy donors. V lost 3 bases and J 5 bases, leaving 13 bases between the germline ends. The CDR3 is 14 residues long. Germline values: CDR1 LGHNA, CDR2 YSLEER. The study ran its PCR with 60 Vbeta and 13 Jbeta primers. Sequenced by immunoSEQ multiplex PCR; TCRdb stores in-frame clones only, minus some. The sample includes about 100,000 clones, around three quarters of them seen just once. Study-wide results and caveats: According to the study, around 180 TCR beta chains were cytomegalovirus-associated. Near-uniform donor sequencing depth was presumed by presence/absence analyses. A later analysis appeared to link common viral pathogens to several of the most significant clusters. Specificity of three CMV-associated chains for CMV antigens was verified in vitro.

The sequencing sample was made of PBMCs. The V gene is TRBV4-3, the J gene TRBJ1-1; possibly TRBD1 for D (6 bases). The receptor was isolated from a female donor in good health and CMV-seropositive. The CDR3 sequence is CASSQAGGRTEAFF. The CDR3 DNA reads TGCGCCAGCAGCCAGGCGGGGGGCCGAACTGAAGCTTTCTTT.